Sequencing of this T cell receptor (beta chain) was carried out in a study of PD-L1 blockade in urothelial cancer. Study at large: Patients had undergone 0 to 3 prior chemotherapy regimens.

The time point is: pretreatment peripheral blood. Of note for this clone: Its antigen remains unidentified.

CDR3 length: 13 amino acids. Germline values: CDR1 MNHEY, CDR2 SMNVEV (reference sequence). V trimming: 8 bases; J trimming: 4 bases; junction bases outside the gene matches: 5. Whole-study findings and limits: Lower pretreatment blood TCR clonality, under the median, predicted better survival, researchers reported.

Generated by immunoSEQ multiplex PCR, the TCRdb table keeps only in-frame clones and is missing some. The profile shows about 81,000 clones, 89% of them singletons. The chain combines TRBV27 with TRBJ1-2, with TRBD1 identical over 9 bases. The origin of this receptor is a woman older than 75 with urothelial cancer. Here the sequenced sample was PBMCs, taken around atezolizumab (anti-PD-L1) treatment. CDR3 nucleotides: TGTGCCAGCTGCCGGGACAGGGCCTATGGCTACACCTTC. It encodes CASCRDRAYGYTF.